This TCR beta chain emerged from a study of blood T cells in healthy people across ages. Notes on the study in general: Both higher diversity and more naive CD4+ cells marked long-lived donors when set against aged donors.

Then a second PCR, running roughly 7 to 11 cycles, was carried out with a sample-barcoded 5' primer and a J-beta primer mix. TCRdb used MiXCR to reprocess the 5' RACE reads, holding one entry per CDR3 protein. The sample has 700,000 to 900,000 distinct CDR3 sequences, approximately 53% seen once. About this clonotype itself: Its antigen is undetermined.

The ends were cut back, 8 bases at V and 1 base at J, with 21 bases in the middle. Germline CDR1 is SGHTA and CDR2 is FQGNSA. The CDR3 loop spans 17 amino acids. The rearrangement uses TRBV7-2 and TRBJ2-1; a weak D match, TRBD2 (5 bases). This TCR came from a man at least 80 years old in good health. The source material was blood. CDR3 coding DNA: TGTGCCAGCGGCTCCCAGAGTACGGGATCGTCCTACAATGAGCAGTTCTTC. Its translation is CASGSQSTGSSYNEQFF.